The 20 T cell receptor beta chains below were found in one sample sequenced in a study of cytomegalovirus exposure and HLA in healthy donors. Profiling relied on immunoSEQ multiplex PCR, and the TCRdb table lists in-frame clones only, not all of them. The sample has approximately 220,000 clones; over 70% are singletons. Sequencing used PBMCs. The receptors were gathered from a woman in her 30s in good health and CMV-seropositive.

The CDR3 region is CASSPGPRTASYEQYF. The CDR3 DNA sequence: TGTGCCAGCAGCCCCGGGCCCCGGACAGCCTCCTACGAGCAGTACTTC. The J gene is TRBJ2-7, the V gene TRBV7-6; D is possibly TRBD1 (6 bases). V was cut by 5 bases and J by 0 bases, with 17 bases left in between. Germline V lookup: CDR1 SGHVS, CDR2 FNYEAQ. This CDR3 is built from 16 residues.

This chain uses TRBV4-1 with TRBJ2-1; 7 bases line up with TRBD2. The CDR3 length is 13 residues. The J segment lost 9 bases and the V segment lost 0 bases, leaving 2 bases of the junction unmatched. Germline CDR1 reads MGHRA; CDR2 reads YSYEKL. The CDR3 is CASSQEGGFEQFF. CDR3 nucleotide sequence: TGCGCCAGCAGCCAAGAGGGGGGGTTTGAGCAGTTCTTC.

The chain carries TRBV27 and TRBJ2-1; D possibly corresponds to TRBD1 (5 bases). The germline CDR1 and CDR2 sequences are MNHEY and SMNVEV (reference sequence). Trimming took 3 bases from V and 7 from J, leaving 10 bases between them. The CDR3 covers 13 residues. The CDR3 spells CASSFYQGNEQFF. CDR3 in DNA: TGTGCCAGCAGTTTTTACCAGGGTAATGAGCAGTTCTTC.

The CDR3 DNA follows: TGTGCCAGCTCACCAACGAGGGGGCATAGCACTGAAGCTTTCTTT. This codes for CASSPTRGHSTEAFF. This chain joins TRBV18 and TRBJ1-1; TRBD1 agrees at 7 bases. CDR1 KGHSH and CDR2 LQKENI come from the germline V gene. This CDR3 contains 15 residues. V lost 2 bases to trimming and J lost 4 bases; unmatched junction nucleotides: 7.

The DNA of the CDR3 is TGTGCCAGCAGTTTATCGATAGGCACTACTGAAGCTTTCTTT. As protein: CASSLSIGTTEAFF. The chain couples TRBV27 to TRBJ1-1; D gene uncertain. V dropped 0 bases and J dropped 5 bases, with 10 bases sitting between them. The CDR3 has 14 amino acids. Germline lookup yields CDR1 MNHEY and CDR2 SMNVEV (reference sequence).

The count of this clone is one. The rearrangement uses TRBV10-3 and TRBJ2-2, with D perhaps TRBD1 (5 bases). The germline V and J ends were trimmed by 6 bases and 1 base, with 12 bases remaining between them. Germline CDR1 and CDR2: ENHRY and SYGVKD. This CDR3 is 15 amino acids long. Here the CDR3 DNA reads TGTGCCATCAGCCAGGGTAGATGGAACACCGGGGAGCTGTTTTTT. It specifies CAISQGRWNTGELFF.

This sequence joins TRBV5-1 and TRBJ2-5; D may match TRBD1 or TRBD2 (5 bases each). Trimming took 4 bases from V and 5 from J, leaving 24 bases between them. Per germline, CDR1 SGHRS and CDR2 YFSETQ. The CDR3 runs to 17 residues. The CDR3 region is CASSLGSGARVGETQYF. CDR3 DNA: TGCGCCAGCAGCCTAGGCTCCGGGGCAAGGGTGGGGGAGACCCAGTACTTC. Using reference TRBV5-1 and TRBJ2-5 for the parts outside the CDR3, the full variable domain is KAGVTQTPRYLIKTRGQQVTLSCSPISGHRSVSWYQQTPGQGLQFLFEYFSETQRNKGNFPGRFSGRQFSNSRSEMNVSTLELGDSALYLCASSLGSGARVGETQYFGPGTRLLVL.

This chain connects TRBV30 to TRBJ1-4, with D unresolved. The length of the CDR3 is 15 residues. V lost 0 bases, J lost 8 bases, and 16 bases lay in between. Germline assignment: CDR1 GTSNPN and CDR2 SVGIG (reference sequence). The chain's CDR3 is CAWSVLGLNVEKLFF. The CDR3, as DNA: TGTGCCTGGAGTGTACTGGGTCTGAATGTGGAAAAACTGTTTTTT. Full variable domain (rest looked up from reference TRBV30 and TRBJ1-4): SQTIHQWPATLVQPVGSPLSLECTVEGTSNPNLYWYRQAAGRGLQLLFYSVGIGQISSEVPQNLSASRPQDRQFILSSKKLLLSDSGFYLCAWSVLGLNVEKLFFGSGTQLSVL.

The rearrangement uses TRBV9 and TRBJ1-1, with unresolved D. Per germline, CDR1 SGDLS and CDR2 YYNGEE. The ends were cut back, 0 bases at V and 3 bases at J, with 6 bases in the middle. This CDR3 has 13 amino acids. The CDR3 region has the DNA TGTGCCAGCAGCGTAGCCCCATACACTGAAGCTTTCTTT. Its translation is CASSVAPYTEAFF.

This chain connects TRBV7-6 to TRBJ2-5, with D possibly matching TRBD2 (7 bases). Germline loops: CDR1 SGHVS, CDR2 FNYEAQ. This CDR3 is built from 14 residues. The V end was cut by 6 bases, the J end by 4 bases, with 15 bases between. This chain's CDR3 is CASRKGGEGETQYF. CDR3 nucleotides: TGTGCCAGCAGGAAGGGGGGGGAAGGAGAGACCCAGTACTTC.

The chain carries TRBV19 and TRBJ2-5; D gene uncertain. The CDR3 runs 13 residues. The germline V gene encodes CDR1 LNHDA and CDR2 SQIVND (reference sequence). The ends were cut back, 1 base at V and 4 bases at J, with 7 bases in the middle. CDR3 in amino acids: CASSIGLGETQYF. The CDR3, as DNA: TGTGCCAGTAGTATAGGCCTAGGAGAGACCCAGTACTTC.

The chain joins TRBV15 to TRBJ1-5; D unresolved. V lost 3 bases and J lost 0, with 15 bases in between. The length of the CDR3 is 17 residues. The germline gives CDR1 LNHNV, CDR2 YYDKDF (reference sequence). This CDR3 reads CATSSAGLGFSNQPQHF. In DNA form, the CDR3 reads TGTGCCACCAGCAGTGCCGGGTTGGGATTTAGCAATCAGCCCCAGCATTTT.

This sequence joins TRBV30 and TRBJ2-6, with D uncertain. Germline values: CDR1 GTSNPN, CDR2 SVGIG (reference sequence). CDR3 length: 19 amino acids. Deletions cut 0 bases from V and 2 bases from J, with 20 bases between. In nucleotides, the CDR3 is TGTGCCTGGAGTGTTGTTGGTGACAATTCCGCACCTGGGGCCAACGTCCTGACTTTC. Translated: CAWSVVGDNSAPGANVLTF.

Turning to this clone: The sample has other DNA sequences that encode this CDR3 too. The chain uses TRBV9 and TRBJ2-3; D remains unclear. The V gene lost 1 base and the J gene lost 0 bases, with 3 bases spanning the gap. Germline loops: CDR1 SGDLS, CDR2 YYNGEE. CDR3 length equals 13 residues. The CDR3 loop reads CASSVTSTDTQYF. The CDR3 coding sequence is TGTGCCAGCAGCGTAACTAGCACAGATACGCAGTATTTT.

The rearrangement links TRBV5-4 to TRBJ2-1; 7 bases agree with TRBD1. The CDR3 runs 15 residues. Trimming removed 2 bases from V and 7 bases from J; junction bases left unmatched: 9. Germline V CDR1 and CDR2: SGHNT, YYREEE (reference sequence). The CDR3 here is CASSFDRVVRNEQFF. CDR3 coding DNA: TGTGCCAGCAGCTTCGACAGGGTAGTTAGGAATGAGCAGTTCTTC. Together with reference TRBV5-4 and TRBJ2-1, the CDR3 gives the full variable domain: ETGVTQSPTHLIKTRGQQVTLRCSSQSGHNTVSWYQQALGQGPQFIFQYYREEENGRGNFPPRFSGLQFPNYSSELNVNALELDDSALYLCASSFDRVVRNEQFFGPGTRLTVL.

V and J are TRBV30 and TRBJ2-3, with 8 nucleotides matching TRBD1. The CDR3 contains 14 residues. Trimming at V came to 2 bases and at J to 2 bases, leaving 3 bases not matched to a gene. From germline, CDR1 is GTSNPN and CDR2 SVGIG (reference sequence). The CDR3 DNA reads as TGTGCCTGGAGTACAGGGGGTTCCACAGATACGCAGTATTTT. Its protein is CAWSTGGSTDTQYF. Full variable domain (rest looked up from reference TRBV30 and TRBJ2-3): SQTIHQWPATLVQPVGSPLSLECTVEGTSNPNLYWYRQAAGRGLQLLFYSVGIGQISSEVPQNLSASRPQDRQFILSSKKLLLSDSGFYLCAWSTGGSTDTQYFGPGTRLTVL.

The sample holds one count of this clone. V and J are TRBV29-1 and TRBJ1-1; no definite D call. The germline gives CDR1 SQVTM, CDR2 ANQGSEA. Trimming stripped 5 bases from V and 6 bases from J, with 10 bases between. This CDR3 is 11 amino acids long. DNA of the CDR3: TGCAGCGTTCAGAGGGAATCTGAAGCTTTCTTT. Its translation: CSVQRESEAFF.

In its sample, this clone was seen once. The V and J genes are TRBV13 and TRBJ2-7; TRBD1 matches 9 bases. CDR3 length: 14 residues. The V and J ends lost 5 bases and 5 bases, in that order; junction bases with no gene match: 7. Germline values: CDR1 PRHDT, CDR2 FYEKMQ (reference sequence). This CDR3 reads CASSPQGAIDEQYF. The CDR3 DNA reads TGTGCCAGCAGCCCACAGGGGGCGATCGACGAGCAGTACTTC. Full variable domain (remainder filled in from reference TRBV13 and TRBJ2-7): AAGVIQSPRHLIKEKRETATLKCYPIPRHDTVYWYQQGPGQDPQFLISFYEKMQSDKGSIPDRFSAQQFSDYHSELNMSSLELGDSALYFCASSPQGAIDEQYFGPGTRLTVT.

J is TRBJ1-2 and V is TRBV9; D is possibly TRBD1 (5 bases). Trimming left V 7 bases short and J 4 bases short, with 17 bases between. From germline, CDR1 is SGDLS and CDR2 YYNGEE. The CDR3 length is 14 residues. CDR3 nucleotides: TGTGCCAGCGGAAGGACAAGTGCGCCCTATGGCTACACCTTC. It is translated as CASGRTSAPYGYTF.

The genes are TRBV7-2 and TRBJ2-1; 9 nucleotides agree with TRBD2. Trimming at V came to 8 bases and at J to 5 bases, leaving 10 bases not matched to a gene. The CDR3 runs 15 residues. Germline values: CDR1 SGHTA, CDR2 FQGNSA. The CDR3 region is CASLMAGGPHNEQFF. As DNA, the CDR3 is TGTGCCAGCTTAATGGCGGGAGGGCCCCACAATGAGCAGTTCTTC. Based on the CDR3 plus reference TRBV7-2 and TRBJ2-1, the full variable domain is GAGVSQSPSNKVTEKGKDVELRCDPISGHTALYWYRQSLGQGLEFLIYFQGNSAPDKSGLPSDRFSAERTGGSVSTLTIQRTQQEDSAVYLCASLMAGGPHNEQFFGPGTRLTVL.